The clone carrying this TCR beta chain has a handful of counts. The time point is: persistent/refractory GD, antithyroid drugs over 5 years with positive TRAb. Extracted RNA from PBMCs served as the source of the TCR library. The data are from a study of regulatory T cells in long-lasting Graves disease. With V trimmed by 3 bases and J by 1 base, 3 bases remained unmatched. Germline V gives CDR1 DFQATT, CDR2 SNEGSKA (reference sequence). The CDR3 has 14 amino acids. Arm-PCR of CDR3 regions with iRepertoire HTBI primers generated TCR beta libraries. TCRdb redid the calling of the multiplex PCR reads with MiXCR, one entry per CDR3 protein. There are 500,000 to 800,000 distinct CDR3 sequences in the sample; 30% occur only once, and about two fifths lies in the top ten.

The chain recombines TRBV20-1 with TRBJ2-7, with 10 positions matching TRBD2. The receptor comes from a female donor with Graves disease. The sample in question was peripheral blood mononuclear cells (PBMCs), obtained when the disease was refractory, from a patient treated with antithyroid drugs. CDR3 in DNA: TGCAGTGCTAGGAGGACTAGCGGATCCTACGAGCAGTACTTC. Residues: CSARRTSGSYEQYF.